Below, 27 T cell receptor beta chains from the same sample are listed, as sequenced in a study of Graves' ophthalmopathy and Graves' hyperthyroidism. The sequenced template was RNA, covering the TCR beta CDR3 region. In the first round, RT-PCR was carried out with HTBI primers, and a multiplex PCR formed the second round. TCRdb re-called the multiplex PCR reads with MiXCR, one entry per CDR3 protein. The table has 400,000 to 500,000 distinct CDR3 sequences, around 21% seen once. The sample taken for sequencing was peripheral blood. These receptors were collected from a woman younger than 30 with stable Graves' hyperthyroidism.

This clonotype occurred many times. This rearrangement joins TRBV29-1 to TRBJ2-7, with TRBD1 as a possible D gene (5 bases). The germline CDR1 and CDR2 sequences are SQVTM and ANQGSEA. This CDR3 region has 12 residues. The germline V and J ends were trimmed by 5 bases and 5 bases, with 13 bases remaining between them. CDR3 bases: TGCAGCGTTCCTCAGGGAAACCACGAGCAGTACTTC. Amino acids: CSVPQGNHEQYF.

The V call is TRBV6-2 or TRBV6-3, the J call TRBJ2-5; tentative D call: TRBD2 (6 bases). The V gene's germline CDR1 is MNHEY and CDR2 SVGEGT. Trimming shortened V by 0 bases and J by 1 base, and 15 bases separated the two germline ends. This CDR3 is 17 amino acids long. The CDR3 coding sequence is TGTGCCAGCAGTTACTCAAGACTAGGATGGGGCCAAGAGACCCAGTACTTC. Translation: CASSYSRLGWGQETQYF.

The chain's CDR3 is CASSVTAGGPVTGELFF. In nucleotides, the CDR3 is TGTGCCAGCAGCGTAACAGCGGGGGGGCCGGTCACCGGGGAGCTGTTTTTT. The V gene is TRBV6-1, the J gene TRBJ2-2; 10 positions agree with TRBD2. Germline V lookup: CDR1 MNHNS, CDR2 SASEGT. The trim removed 6 bases at V and 4 bases at J, leaving 11 bases unmatched. The CDR3 is made up of 17 amino acids.

The sample holds many counts of this clonotype. The rearrangement joins TRBV20-1 to TRBJ2-5; D gene ambiguous. CDR1 is DFQATT, CDR2 SNEGSKA, per germline (reference sequence). The V end was cut by 3 bases, the J end by 5 bases, with 7 bases between. This CDR3 has 11 amino acids. The CDR3 loop reads CSARGRETQYF. The CDR3 nucleotides are TGCAGTGCTAGGGGTCGGGAGACCCAGTACTTC.

At least ten counts were recorded for this clonotype. The rearrangement links TRBV7-2 to TRBJ2-7; D gene uncertain. The V gene lost 2 bases and the J gene lost 6 bases, with 11 bases spanning the gap. Germline assignment: CDR1 SGHTA and CDR2 FQGNSA. CDR3 length: 13 amino acids. CDR3 sequence reads: CASSLTRGGEQYF. The CDR3 DNA reads TGTGCCAGCAGCTTAACGCGTGGCGGCGAGCAGTACTTC.

About this clonotype itself: A much larger clone sits a single nucleotide away, making a read error possible. V and J are TRBV11-2 and TRBJ2-6; D is undetermined. The CDR3 spans 17 residues. CDR1 and CDR2 from the germline V gene are SGHAT and FQNNGV. CDR3 coding DNA: TGCGCCGGCAGCTTAGTGGGTCAGAGCTCTGGGGCCAACGTCCTGACTTTC. Translated: CAGSLVGQSSGANVLTF.

Of note for this clonotype: A single base separates this from a much larger clone, so it may be a read error. The gene calls are TRBV20-1 and TRBJ2-5; D may be TRBD2 (6 bases). Germline V gives CDR1 DFQATT, CDR2 SNEGSKA (reference sequence). The length of the CDR3 is 17 residues. Deletions cut 1 base from V and 0 bases from J, with 18 bases between. In DNA form, the CDR3 reads TGCAGTGCTAGAGGTGGTCCGGACCTAGCGTACCAAGAGACCCAGTACTTC. This gives the protein CSARGGPDLAYQETQYF.

In this sample, this clonotype turned up many times. J is TRBJ2-7 and V is TRBV10-2; 9 bases fit TRBD1. The CDR3 contains 14 residues. The germline gives CDR1 WSHSY, CDR2 SAAADI. Unmatched junction bases numbered 11, after V lost 8 bases and J lost 6 bases. The CDR3 coding sequence is TGCGCCAGCGGAGCCGGGACAGGGATGGGCGAGCAGTACTTC. Its protein product is CASGAGTGMGEQYF.

This clonotype showed up many times. This chain uses TRBV20-1 with TRBJ2-7; a weak D match, TRBD2 (5 bases). With 4 bases removed from V and 2 bases from J, the gap between germline ends came to 12 bases. The CDR3 loop spans 13 amino acids. Per the germline V gene, CDR1 is DFQATT and CDR2 is SNEGSKA (reference sequence). The CDR3 spells CSAKSGLTYEQYF. The DNA of the CDR3 is TGCAGTGCTAAATCGGGGTTAACCTACGAGCAGTACTTC.

The chain joins TRBV11-2 to TRBJ2-7; 7 bases are a match to TRBD2. Per germline, CDR1 SGHAT and CDR2 FQNNGV. Losses at the gene ends were 6 bases for V and 3 bases for J; bases not matched to a gene: 8. CDR3 length: 14 amino acids. CDR3 sequence reads: CASRTLADYYEQYF. In nucleotides, the CDR3 is TGTGCCAGCAGAACCCTAGCGGACTACTACGAGCAGTACTTC.

The rearrangement uses TRBV25-1 and TRBJ1-1; 9 nucleotides match TRBD1. Germline V gene sequence: CDR1 MGHDK, CDR2 SYGVNS. There are 12 residues in the CDR3. The V gene end was trimmed by 2 bases and the J gene end by 10 bases; junction bases not matched to a gene: 2. The DNA for the CDR3 is TGTGCCAGCAGTGAACCGACAGGGGGAGCTTTCTTT. This codes for CASSEPTGGAFF.

There are many counts of this clonotype. The chain has TRBV28 and TRBJ2-7; TRBD1 agrees at 8 bases. The length of the CDR3 is 11 residues. Losses at the gene ends were 9 bases for V and 7 bases for J; bases not matched to a gene: 5. Germline values: CDR1 MDHEN, CDR2 SYDVKM. This CDR3 is CASQTGVEQYF. In DNA form, the CDR3 reads TGTGCCAGTCAGACAGGGGTTGAGCAGTACTTC.

This clonotype was counted many times. V and J are TRBV29-1 and TRBJ1-6; D not certain. CDR1 is SQVTM, CDR2 ANQGSEA, per germline. Trimming shortened V by 3 bases and J by 8 bases, and 5 bases separated the two germline ends. This CDR3 region has 11 residues. The CDR3 nucleotides are TGCAGCGTTGATACAGATTCACCCCTCCACTTT. This translates into CSVDTDSPLHF.

This clonotype was observed many times. A read error is possible here, since a much larger clone lies one base away. The chain joins TRBV7-6 to TRBJ2-5; D is unclear. The CDR3 has 14 residues. Germline V lookup: CDR1 SGHVS, CDR2 FNYEAQ. The CDR3 bases are TGTGCCAGCAGCTTACGCGAGATCCAAGAGACCAAGTACTTC. Translated: CASSLREIQETKYF.

This clonotype was counted at least ten times. The genes are TRBV6-2 or TRBV6-3 and TRBJ2-7; no definite D call. Per germline, CDR1 MNHEY and CDR2 SVGEGT. The CDR3 sequence is 12 residues long. With 0 bases removed from V and 4 bases from J, the gap between germline ends came to 4 bases. Here the CDR3 reads CASSYSIYEQYF. Written as DNA, the CDR3 is TGTGCCAGCAGTTACTCGATTTACGAGCAGTACTTC.

The chain links TRBV19 to TRBJ2-3, with D tentatively TRBD2 (6 bases). The germline V and J ends were trimmed by 5 bases and 4 bases, with 13 bases remaining between them. Looked up from germline, CDR1 is LNHDA and CDR2 is SQIVND (reference sequence). The CDR3 is made up of 14 amino acids. The CDR3 DNA follows: TGTGCCAGTAGTTGGGTTTCTAGCGCAGATACGCAGTATTTT. Translation gives CASSWVSSADTQYF. The entire variable domain, with the rest obtained from reference TRBV19 and TRBJ2-3, is as follows: DGGITQSPKYLFRKEGQNVTLSCEQNLNHDAMYWYRQDPGQGLRLIYYSQIVNDFQKGDIAEGYSVSREKKESFPLTVTSAQKNPTAFYLCASSWVSSADTQYFGPGTRLTVL.

This clonotype appeared many times. The chain couples TRBV7-9 to TRBJ2-5; D is ambiguous. Germline V CDR1 and CDR2: SEHNR, FQNEAQ (reference sequence). The CDR3 totals 14 residues. The V end lost 0 bases, the J end lost 1 base, and 6 bases lay between the germline ends. As DNA, the CDR3 is TGTGCCAGCAGCTTAGCGCTGGTCCAAGAGACCCAGTACTTC. Translation: CASSLALVQETQYF.

Details on this clonotype: This may stem from a read error, because a much larger clone lies one nucleotide away. This CDR3 reads CAWFFQGRSGGFTF. CDR3 in DNA: TGTGCCTGGTTTTTCCAGGGGCGCTCCGGCGGCTTCACCTTC. V is TRBV30 and J is TRBJ1-2, with a tentative D call TRBD1 (6 bases). The CDR3 extends over 14 amino acids. The germline CDR1 and CDR2 sequences are GTSNPN and SVGIG (reference sequence).

Ten or more counts support this clonotype. Here the CDR3 DNA reads TGCAGCGAGAATCTCAGGGGCGGCAATCAGCCCCAGCATTTT. Protein sequence: CSENLRGGNQPQHF. This sequence joins TRBV29-1 and TRBJ1-5, with TRBD1 as a possible D gene (6 bases). Deletions cut 7 bases from V and 2 bases from J, with 15 bases between. This CDR3 has 14 residues. Germline V gives CDR1 SQVTM, CDR2 ANQGSEA.

The CDR3 sequence is CASSEGGRYEQYF. CDR3 nucleotide sequence: TGTGCCAGCAGTGAAGGGGGGAGGTACGAGCAGTACTTC. This chain uses TRBV6-1 with TRBJ2-7; a weak D match, TRBD2 (6 bases). With 1 base removed from V and 4 bases from J, the gap between germline ends came to 8 bases. Germline assignment: CDR1 MNHNS and CDR2 SASEGT. CDR3 length equals 13 residues.

The chain recombines TRBV24-1 with TRBJ2-5; 9 bases fit TRBD2. Germline trimming cut 2 bases from V and 5 bases from J; bases unmatched to any gene: 8. This CDR3 is built from 16 residues. The germline gives CDR1 KGHDR, CDR2 SFDVKD. The DNA of the CDR3 is TGTGCCACCAGTGATTACGGAGCGGGGGGTAGGGAGACCCAGTACTTC. This codes for CATSDYGAGGRETQYF.

The chain joins TRBV11-1 to TRBJ2-7; D is ambiguous. Between the trimmed V and J ends, which lost 4 bases and 4 bases, there was a span of 20 bases. CDR3 length equals 16 residues. The germline gives CDR1 SGHAT, CDR2 FQDESV (reference sequence). CDR3 DNA: TGTGCCAGCAGCTCACCGCCGGGCCTACATATTTACGAGCAGTACTTC. Encoded protein: CASSSPPGLHIYEQYF. The whole variable domain, filled in from reference TRBV11-1 and TRBJ2-7, reads EAEVAQSPRYKITEKSQAVAFWCDPISGHATLYWYRQILGQGPELLVQFQDESVVDDSQLPKDRFSAERLKGVDSTLKIQPAELGDSAMYLCASSSPPGLHIYEQYFGPGTRLTVT.

Ten or more counts support this clonotype. The chain joins TRBV20-1 to TRBJ2-5; 8 bases are a match to TRBD2. V gave up 4 bases and J gave up 0 bases; unmatched junction bases: 7. CDR1 DFQATT and CDR2 SNEGSKA come from the germline V gene (reference sequence). The CDR3 totals 15 residues. The CDR3 DNA reads TGCAGTGCTACGGGAGGGTTGGAGAACCAAGAGACCCAGTACTTC. Translated: CSATGGLENQETQYF.

V gene TRBV6-1 combines with J gene TRBJ2-7; TRBD2 matches 12 bases. Germline CDR1 and CDR2: MNHNS and SASEGT. The V segment lost 2 bases and the J segment 6 bases; nucleotides outside the gene matches: 8. This CDR3 spans 16 amino acids. CDR3 sequence reads: CASSESGLAGHPEQYF. Written as DNA, the CDR3 is TGTGCCAGCAGTGAATCTGGACTAGCGGGACACCCCGAGCAGTACTTC.

This clonotype was recorded at least ten times. V is TRBV9 and J is TRBJ1-2; D remains ambiguous. The V gene's germline CDR1 is SGDLS and CDR2 YYNGEE. The CDR3 has 16 amino acids. Trimming shortened V by 0 bases and J by 1 base, and 13 bases separated the two germline ends. The CDR3 reads CASSVDPRGSNYGYTF. Here the CDR3 DNA reads TGTGCCAGCAGCGTAGACCCTCGTGGCAGTAACTATGGCTACACCTTC.

This clonotype was observed at least ten times. The V gene is TRBV5-1, the J gene TRBJ1-1; D is unclear. CDR3 length: 14 residues. In germline, CDR1 is SGHRS, CDR2 YFSETQ. V lost 0 bases to trimming and J lost 4 bases, with 10 bases between them. The chain's CDR3 is CASSLGTEGTEAFF. For the CDR3, the DNA is TGCGCCAGCAGCTTGGGGACCGAGGGCACTGAAGCTTTCTTT.

In this sample, this clonotype turned up many times. V and J are TRBV7-6 and TRBJ1-1; weak D call: TRBD1 (6 bases). This CDR3 is built from 13 residues. The V and J ends lost 5 bases and 7 bases respectively, with 14 bases between them. Germline loops: CDR1 SGHVS, CDR2 FNYEAQ. The CDR3 spells CASSLGAHGEAFF. Written as DNA, the CDR3 is TGTGCCAGCAGCCTGGGGGCGCACGGTGAAGCTTTCTTT. Filled out from reference TRBV7-6 and TRBJ1-1, the complete variable domain reads GAGVSQSPRYKVTKRGQDVALRCDPISGHVSLYWYRQALGQGPEFLTYFNYEAQQDKSGLPNDRFSAERPEGSISTLTIQRTEQRDSAMYRCASSLGAHGEAFFGQGTRLTVV.